This T cell receptor (beta chain) was recovered during a study of Ad26.COV2.S vaccination and SARS-CoV-2 variants. Overall study findings and caveats: Total T cell responses, in the TCR breadth and depth analyses, may have been underestimated. Vaccinees showed greater spike-specific TCR breadth than placebo recipients.

This clone occurred once. As yet, its antigen is unknown. Using immunoSEQ multiplex PCR, the repertoire was profiled, and TCRdb retains in-frame clones only, with some absent. The sample holds hundreds of thousands of clones, 89% seen once. The V and J ends lost 4 bases and 8 bases respectively, with 14 bases between them. The CDR3 runs 12 residues. Germline CDR1 GTSNPN, CDR2 SVGIG (reference sequence). Treatment: around 19 received Ad26.COV2.S at low or high dose, single or two shots; roughly 5 received placebo; per-sample allocation not given. Sampling was done on day 63 after the first vaccine or placebo injection.

The TCR was taken from a person aged 18-65 years who received the Ad26.COV2.S COVID-19 vaccine or a placebo. V and J are TRBV30 and TRBJ1-2; a possible D gene is TRBD1 (6 bases). Source: peripheral blood, taken in a trial of Ad26.COV2.S vaccine versus placebo. CDR3 loop: CAWTPGAQGYTF. The CDR3 DNA reads TGTGCCTGGACCCCAGGGGCGCAAGGCTACACCTTC.